What follows are 10 T cell receptor beta chains derived from one specimen sequenced in a study of CD8 T cells in Susac syndrome. Random hexamers were used to reverse transcribe the RNA input (about 0.5 to 1 ug). One entry per CDR3 protein, called by TCRdb with MiXCR from the immunoSEQ multiplex PCR reads. The table lists more than 100,000 distinct CDR3 sequences, around 96% of them singletons. Sequencing was done on a sample of CD4+ T cells from PBMCs. These TCRs come from a human donor with Susac syndrome.

The rearrangement uses TRBV30 and TRBJ1-5; the match to TRBD1 covers 9 bases. V lost 0 bases to trimming and J lost 6 bases; unmatched junction nucleotides: 6. Germline loops: CDR1 GTSNPN, CDR2 SVGIG (reference sequence). CDR3 length: 15 residues. CDR3 loop: CAWSVSGQGSQPQHF. CDR3 DNA: TGTGCCTGGAGTGTCAGTGGACAGGGGTCTCAGCCCCAGCATTTT.

This chain joins TRBV2 and TRBJ2-1; D unclear. There are 13 residues in the CDR3. Germline CDR1 is SNHLY and CDR2 is FYNNEI. V was pared by 8 bases and J by 7 bases, with 15 bases between. Here the CDR3 DNA reads TGTGCCAGCGCTATGGGTGGGGTAAATGAGCAGTTCTTC. This translates into CASAMGGVNEQFF.

V and J are TRBV11-2 and TRBJ2-7; 7 bases align to TRBD2. CDR3 length: 14 residues. CDR1 SGHAT and CDR2 FQNNGV come from the germline V gene. Losses at the gene ends were 5 bases for V and 4 bases for J; bases not matched to a gene: 8. The CDR3 protein is CASSLPSGLYEQYF. For the CDR3, the DNA is TGTGCCAGCAGCCTGCCTAGCGGCTTATACGAGCAGTACTTC.

The chain has TRBV2 and TRBJ2-7; D is unresolved. Trimming removed 7 bases from V and 1 base from J, with 11 bases in between. The CDR3 loop spans 13 amino acids. Per germline, CDR1 SNHLY and CDR2 FYNNEI. DNA for the CDR3: TGTGCCAGCAACGGCCTCTTTTCCTACGAGCAGTACTTC. Protein: CASNGLFSYEQYF.

V and J are TRBV5-1 and TRBJ2-3; 13 bases map to TRBD2. Germline V gene sequence: CDR1 SGHRS, CDR2 YFSETQ. The V and J ends lost 3 bases and 6 bases, in that order; junction bases with no gene match: 10. This CDR3 region has 17 residues. The DNA of the CDR3 is TGCGCCAGCAGCTGGGCAACTAGCGGGAGGGCCGCGGATACGCAGTATTTT. This gives the protein CASSWATSGRAADTQYF.

The CDR3 spells CASSYSTGNTEAFF. CDR3 coding DNA: TGTGCCAGCAGTTACTCGACAGGAAACACTGAAGCTTTCTTT. The rearrangement joins TRBV6-2 or TRBV6-3 to TRBJ1-1, with TRBD1 as a possible D gene (6 bases). The V and J ends lost 0 bases and 2 bases respectively, with 7 bases between them. CDR1 MNHEY and CDR2 SVGEGT come from the germline V gene. CDR3 length: 14 amino acids.

The rearrangement links TRBV5-4 to TRBJ2-1, with 7 bases identical to TRBD2. V trimming: 3 bases; J trimming: 2 bases; junction bases outside the gene matches: 8. Germline values: CDR1 SGHNT, CDR2 YYREEE (reference sequence). This CDR3 spans 16 amino acids. CDR3 in amino acids: CASSSTGTNTYNEQFF. For the CDR3, the DNA is TGTGCCAGCAGCTCCACCGGGACTAACACCTACAATGAGCAGTTCTTC.

V and J are TRBV28 and TRBJ2-1, with no clear D. The V gene's germline CDR1 is MDHEN and CDR2 SYDVKM. V lost 6 bases and J lost 5, with 5 bases in between. The CDR3 runs 11 residues. For the CDR3, the DNA is TGTGCCAGCAGCCGCCACAATGAGCAGTTCTTC. Its protein is CASSRHNEQFF.

The genes are TRBV20-1 and TRBJ1-2; D possibly corresponds to TRBD1 (6 bases). The CDR3 runs 14 residues. V was trimmed by 5 bases and J by 5 bases, leaving 18 bases between them. Germline CDR1 DFQATT, CDR2 SNEGSKA (reference sequence). This chain's CDR3 is CSASPGGGNYGYTF. CDR3 coding DNA: TGCAGTGCTTCCCCGGGGGGGGGCAATTATGGCTACACCTTC.

CDR3 loop: CASSVGDLTDTQYF. Written as DNA, the CDR3 is TGTGCCAGTAGTGTCGGTGATCTCACAGATACGCAGTATTTT. The chain has TRBV19 and TRBJ2-3; unclear D gene. There are 14 residues in the CDR3. From germline, CDR1 is LNHDA and CDR2 SQIVND (reference sequence). The V gene lost 5 bases and the J gene lost 2 bases, with 11 bases spanning the gap.